This TCR beta chain was identified in a study of control samples from healthy donors and cancer patients. Profiling relied on immunoSEQ multiplex PCR, and the TCRdb table lists in-frame clones only, not all of them. This repertoire shows 100,000 or so clones, approximately 84% found once; its top ten account for over 15%. Between the trimmed V and J ends, which lost 6 bases and 7 bases, there was a span of 11 bases. This CDR3 region has 12 residues. Material: blood. The chain joins TRBV12-3 or TRBV12-4 to TRBJ2-3; possibly TRBD2 for D (5 bases). The clonotype was recovered from a woman aged 45 to 65 in good health. CDR3 amino acids: CASRLTRNTQYF. Here the CDR3 DNA reads TGTGCCAGCAGGCTTACTAGGAATACGCAGTATTTT.